This T cell receptor (beta chain) was retrieved from a study of CD8 T cells in ankylosing spondylitis. The CDR3 runs 15 residues. V lost 0 bases to trimming and J lost 5 bases, with 13 bases between them. The germline V gene encodes CDR1 SGHRS and CDR2 YFSETQ. Whole-study findings and limits: Peripheral blood held disease-linked clones only at relatively low frequency, and these were CD8+. Within ankylosing spondylitis blood, a TCR beta motif made up of fewer than ten highly homologous variants appeared to be characteristic. From matched ankylosing spondylitis synovial fluid, disease-linked clones were reportedly recovered at significantly enriched levels.

This clonotype was counted ten times or more. Its target is not known. Quantitative 5'-RACE was performed with molecular barcodes, and it yielded the TCR beta libraries. TCRdb reprocessed the 5' RACE reads with MiXCR, giving one entry per CDR3 protein. The sample holds about 510,000 distinct CDR3 sequences, approximately 5% seen once. Specimen: blood, either unsorted or a sorted T cell fraction (not recorded which). This rearrangement joins TRBV5-1 to TRBJ2-3, with D possibly being TRBD2 (5 bases). This clonotype was obtained from a male donor with ankylosing spondylitis. The CDR3 spells CASSLVSAGGDTQYF. The CDR3 DNA sequence: TGCGCCAGCAGCTTGGTGTCTGCGGGCGGAGATACGCAGTATTTT. Full variable domain (rest looked up from reference TRBV5-1 and TRBJ2-3): KAGVTQTPRYLIKTRGQQVTLSCSPISGHRSVSWYQQTPGQGLQFLFEYFSETQRNKGNFPGRFSGRQFSNSRSEMNVSTLELGDSALYLCASSLVSAGGDTQYFGPGTRLTVL.